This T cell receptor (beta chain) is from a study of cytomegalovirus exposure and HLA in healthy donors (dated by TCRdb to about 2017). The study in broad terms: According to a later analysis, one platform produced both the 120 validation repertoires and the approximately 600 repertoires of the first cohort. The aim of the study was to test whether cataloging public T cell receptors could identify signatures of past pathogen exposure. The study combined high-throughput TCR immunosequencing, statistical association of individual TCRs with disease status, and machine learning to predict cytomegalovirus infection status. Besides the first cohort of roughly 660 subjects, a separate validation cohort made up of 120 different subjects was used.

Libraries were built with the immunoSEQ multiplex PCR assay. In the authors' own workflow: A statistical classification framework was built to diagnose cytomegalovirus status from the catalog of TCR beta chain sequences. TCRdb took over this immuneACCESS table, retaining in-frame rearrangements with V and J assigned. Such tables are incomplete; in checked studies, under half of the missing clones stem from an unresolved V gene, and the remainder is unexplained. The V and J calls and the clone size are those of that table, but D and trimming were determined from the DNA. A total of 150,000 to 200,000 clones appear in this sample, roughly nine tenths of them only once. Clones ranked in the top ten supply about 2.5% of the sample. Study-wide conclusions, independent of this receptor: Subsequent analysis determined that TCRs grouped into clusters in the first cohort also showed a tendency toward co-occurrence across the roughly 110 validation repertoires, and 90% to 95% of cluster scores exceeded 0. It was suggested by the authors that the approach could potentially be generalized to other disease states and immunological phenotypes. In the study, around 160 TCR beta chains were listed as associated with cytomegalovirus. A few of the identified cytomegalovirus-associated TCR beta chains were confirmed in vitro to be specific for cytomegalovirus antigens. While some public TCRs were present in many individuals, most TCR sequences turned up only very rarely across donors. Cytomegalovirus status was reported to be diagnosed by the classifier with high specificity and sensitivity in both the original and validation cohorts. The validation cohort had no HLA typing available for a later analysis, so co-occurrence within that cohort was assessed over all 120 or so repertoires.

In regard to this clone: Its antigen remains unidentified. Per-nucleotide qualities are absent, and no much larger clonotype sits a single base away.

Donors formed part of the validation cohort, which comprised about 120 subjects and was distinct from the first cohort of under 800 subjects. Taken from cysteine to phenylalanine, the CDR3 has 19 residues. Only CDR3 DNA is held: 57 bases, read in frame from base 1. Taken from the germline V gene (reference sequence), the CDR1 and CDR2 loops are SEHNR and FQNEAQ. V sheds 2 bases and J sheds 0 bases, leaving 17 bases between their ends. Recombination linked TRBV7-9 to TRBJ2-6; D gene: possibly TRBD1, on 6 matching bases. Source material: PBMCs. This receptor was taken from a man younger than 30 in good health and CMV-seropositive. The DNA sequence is TGTGCCAGCAGCTTATCGGACAGTGAAGAAATCTCTGGGGCCAACGTCCTGACTTTC. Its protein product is CASSLSDSEEISGANVLTF.